These 8 T cell receptor beta chains originate from one sample sequenced in a study of blood T cells in healthy people across ages. Then a second PCR, running roughly 6 to 12 cycles, was carried out with a sample-barcoded 5' primer and a J-beta primer mix. TCRdb fed the 5' RACE reads into MiXCR, producing one record per CDR3 protein. The sample lists about 640,000 distinct CDR3 sequences; around three fifths were seen once. Sequencing was carried out using blood. The receptors originated from a man aged 60 to 69 in good health.

This chain uses TRBV12-3 or TRBV12-4 with TRBJ2-7, with 9 bases lining up with TRBD2. V shed 5 bases and J 6 bases; nucleotides not matched to a gene: 5. The CDR3 consists of 13 residues. Written as DNA, the CDR3 is TGTGCCAGCAGTCACCCGACTAGCGGCGAGCAGTACTTC. It codes for CASSHPTSGEQYF.

The rearrangement links TRBV27 to TRBJ1-5, with D perhaps matching TRBD1 (6 bases). The V gene's germline CDR1 is MNHEY and CDR2 SMNVEV (reference sequence). Trimming cost V 5 bases and J 0 bases, with 14 bases left between them. The CDR3 extends over 16 amino acids. In DNA form, the CDR3 reads TGTGCCAGCAGTCCCAGGACAGCTTATAGCAATCAGCCCCAGCATTTT. As protein: CASSPRTAYSNQPQHF.

This clonotype has more than one count but fewer than ten. The chain couples TRBV9 to TRBJ2-5; D is ambiguous. Germline V lookup: CDR1 SGDLS, CDR2 YYNGEE. V was clipped by 0 bases and J by 0 bases, with 6 bases between them. The CDR3 sequence is 14 residues long. CDR3 amino acids: CASSVGAYQETQYF. CDR3 sequence (DNA): TGTGCCAGCAGCGTAGGGGCGTACCAAGAGACCCAGTACTTC.

This clonotype was detected a few times. The CDR3 spells CSARDITRGQSEQYF. The CDR3 nucleotides are TGCAGTGCTAGAGATATAACCAGGGGGCAGTCCGAGCAGTACTTC. The chain couples TRBV20-1 to TRBJ2-5; 8 positions match TRBD1. TRBJ2-7 matches the DNA end more closely, so the J call is doubtful. Per the germline V gene, CDR1 is DFQATT and CDR2 is SNEGSKA (reference sequence). The CDR3 loop spans 15 amino acids.

The J gene is TRBJ1-5, the V gene TRBV5-1; 7 nucleotides align to TRBD1. Trimming removed 4 bases from V and 2 bases from J; junction bases left unmatched: 6. Germline V gene data show CDR1 as SGHRS and CDR2 as YFSETQ. The CDR3 is 15 residues long. The CDR3 protein is CASSEGQGGNQPQHF. DNA of the CDR3: TGCGCCAGCAGCGAGGGTCAGGGGGGCAATCAGCCCCAGCATTTT. Drawing the rest from reference TRBV5-1 and TRBJ1-5, the complete variable domain is KAGVTQTPRYLIKTRGQQVTLSCSPISGHRSVSWYQQTPGQGLQFLFEYFSETQRNKGNFPGRFSGRQFSNSRSEMNVSTLELGDSALYLCASSEGQGGNQPQHFGDGTRLSIL.

The sample holds a few counts of this clonotype. V usage is TRBV9 and J usage is TRBJ2-5; D unclear. Trimming cost V 0 bases and J 5 bases, with 8 bases left between them. The length of the CDR3 is 13 residues. Germline CDR1 and CDR2: SGDLS and YYNGEE. The CDR3 loop reads CASSVETSETQYF. The CDR3 nucleotides are TGTGCCAGCAGCGTAGAGACCTCCGAGACCCAGTACTTC.

The chain employs TRBV27 and TRBJ2-1, with 7 bases lining up with TRBD2. The V gene's germline CDR1 is MNHEY and CDR2 SMNVEV (reference sequence). CDR3 length equals 14 residues. The trim removed 4 bases at V and 5 bases at J, leaving 5 bases unmatched. In DNA form, the CDR3 reads TGTGCCAGCAGTTCGGGACTAAAAAACAATGAGCAGTTCTTC. It codes for CASSSGLKNNEQFF.

Notes on this clonotype: The junction departs from the called germline gene at one end, perhaps through a read error. The V call is TRBV20-1, the J call TRBJ2-3; D gene unclear. The CDR3 is made up of 11 amino acids. Germline CDR1 reads DFQATT; CDR2 reads SNEGSKA (reference sequence). CDR3 in DNA: TGCGGTGCTAGAGTCACAGATACGCAGTATTTT. It translates to CGARVTDTQYF.